This note documents a single T cell receptor (beta chain) sequence. Its target is unknown. This record belongs to a study of long-term antiretroviral therapy in people with HIV. CDR1 is SGHAT and CDR2 is FQNNGV in the germline V gene. Trimming pared 1 base from V and 0 bases from J, leaving 7 bases between. This CDR3 spans 14 amino acids. The authors ran the immunoSEQ assay, v3.0, at survey level. The data were produced by immunoSEQ multiplex PCR, yet TCRdb's version contains in-frame clones alone and is incomplete. The sample carries fewer than 30,000 clones, 79% recorded once. Study results and caveats: After ART, diversity increased yet remained lower than transplant donor controls. Older ART regimens were possibly in use when the blood was collected between the mid-2000s and the late 2010s.

The sequence was obtained from a man between 25 and 39 years old with HIV. The chain recombines TRBV11-2 with TRBJ2-7; D unresolved. The material was unsorted PBMCs, obtained 2.1 years after starting antiretroviral therapy. CDR3: CASSLGGGSYEQYF. In nucleotides, the CDR3 is TGTGCCAGCAGCTTAGGTGGCGGCTCCTACGAGCAGTACTTC.